These 22 T cell receptor beta chains were sequenced from one sample in a study of cytomegalovirus exposure and HLA in healthy donors. A multiplex PCR was run with 60 Vbeta primers and 13 Jbeta primers. Profiling relied on immunoSEQ multiplex PCR, and the TCRdb table lists in-frame clones only, not all of them. The repertoire holds some 130,000 clones, with 60% to 75% as singletons. The sequenced sample was PBMCs. The receptors were sampled from a human donor in good health.

The chain couples TRBV15 to TRBJ1-4; D is perhaps TRBD1 (5 bases). Looked up from germline, CDR1 is LNHNV and CDR2 is YYDKDF (reference sequence). The CDR3 is 13 amino acids. V lost 6 bases and J 8 bases, leaving 13 bases between the germline ends. The CDR3 bases are TGTGCCACCAGTCGGGGGGTGAGGGAAAAACTGTTTTTT. Amino acid sequence: CATSRGVREKLFF. The variable domain in full, completed from reference TRBV15 and TRBJ1-4, reads DAMVIQNPRYQVTQFGKPVTLSCSQTLNHNVMYWYQQKSSQAPKLLFHYYDKDFNNEADTPDNFQSRRPNTSFCFLDIRSPGLGDTAMYLCATSRGVREKLFFGSGTQLSVL.

J is TRBJ2-7 and V is TRBV4-1, with 7 positions matching TRBD1. The CDR3 has 15 residues. CDR1 and CDR2 from the germline V gene are MGHRA and YSYEKL. Trimming removed 0 bases from V and 5 bases from J; junction bases left unmatched: 7. The chain's CDR3 is CASSQDLGTADEQYF. For the CDR3, the DNA is TGCGCCAGCAGCCAAGATCTGGGGACAGCGGACGAGCAGTACTTC.

V and J are TRBV5-1 and TRBJ2-3, with 8 positions matching TRBD2. CDR1 is SGHRS, CDR2 YFSETQ, per germline. The CDR3 is 15 residues long. The trim removed 7 bases at V and 2 bases at J, leaving 9 bases unmatched. The DNA of the CDR3 is TGCGCCAGCCGGCGGGGCGGGGGGAACACAGATACGCAGTATTTT. Its translation: CASRRGGGNTDTQYF.

V gene TRBV28 combines with J gene TRBJ2-1; 9 nucleotides line up with TRBD1. Trimming took 4 bases from V and 4 from J; bases not matched to a gene: 11. Germline V gene data show CDR1 as MDHEN and CDR2 as SYDVKM. The CDR3 runs 17 residues. The CDR3 sequence: CASSSSDRGTGYNEQFF. The CDR3 nucleotides are TGTGCCAGCAGTTCCTCGGACAGGGGTACGGGGTACAATGAGCAGTTCTTC.

J is TRBJ2-7 and V is TRBV7-2; a possible D gene is TRBD2 (6 bases). Germline V gene lookup returns CDR1 SGHTA and CDR2 FQGNSA. V was trimmed by 7 bases and J by 4 bases, leaving 11 bases between them. The CDR3 has 12 residues. The CDR3 DNA is TGTGCCAGCACCGGGAGCTGGTACGAGCAGTACTTC. This encodes CASTGSWYEQYF.

This clone was picked up one time. This chain connects TRBV5-5 to TRBJ2-2; a weak D match, TRBD2 (5 bases). Trimming took off 2 bases at V and 1 base at J, with 6 bases between the two ends. Germline CDR1 reads SGHKS; CDR2 reads YYEKEE (reference sequence). The CDR3 runs to 14 residues. The CDR3 reads CASSLAVNTGELFF. DNA of the CDR3: TGTGCCAGCAGCTTAGCGGTGAACACCGGGGAGCTGTTTTTT.

This clone was counted only a few times. The CDR3 loop reads CASSGGRSYNEQFF. The CDR3 region has the DNA TGCGCCAGCAGTGGAGGCCGTAGCTACAATGAGCAGTTCTTC. V usage is TRBV10-2 and J usage is TRBJ2-1; D unresolved. Looked up from germline, CDR1 is WSHSY and CDR2 is SAAADI. The CDR3 runs to 14 residues. V shed 4 bases and J shed 3 bases, with 10 bases lying between them.

The chain joins TRBV5-1 to TRBJ2-1; 12 nucleotides agree with TRBD2. The CDR3 sequence is 16 residues long. V shed 4 bases, J shed 8 bases, and the junction held 10 bases outside the gene matches. Germline CDR1 reads SGHRS; CDR2 reads YFSETQ. In DNA, the CDR3 is TGCGCCAGCAGCAACACAGGACTAGCGGGATGGGATGAGCAGTTCTTC. As protein: CASSNTGLAGWDEQFF.

The CDR3 region is CASSTTAGTGANYGYTF. The CDR3, as DNA: TGTGCCAGCAGTACCACCGCCGGGACAGGCGCTAACTATGGCTACACCTTC. V gene TRBV28 combines with J gene TRBJ1-2; 8 nucleotides align to TRBD1. Germline V gene lookup returns CDR1 MDHEN and CDR2 SYDVKM. The CDR3 runs to 17 residues. J gave up 0 bases and V 5 bases, and 11 bases lay outside the gene matches.

The count of this clone is one. Other DNA sequences of this sample code for an identical CDR3. The chain recombines TRBV18 with TRBJ1-4; the D gene is possibly TRBD1 (5 bases). V lost 3 bases and J lost 3, with 8 bases in between. The length of the CDR3 is 14 residues. Germline V gene sequence: CDR1 KGHSH, CDR2 LQKENI. The CDR3 is CASSPGRANEKLFF. The CDR3 nucleotides are TGTGCCAGCTCACCGGGCAGGGCTAATGAAAAACTGTTTTTT.

This rearrangement joins TRBV27 to TRBJ2-7, with 7 bases identical to TRBD1. The CDR3 spans 15 residues. Germline V gene data show CDR1 as MNHEY and CDR2 as SMNVEV (reference sequence). The junction had 5 bases not matched to a gene; V was cut back by 3 bases and J by 0 bases. CDR3 sequence (DNA): TGTGCCAGCAGTTTTACCCCAGGGGGCTCCTACGAGCAGTACTTC. Its translation: CASSFTPGGSYEQYF.

Written as DNA, the CDR3 is TGTGCCAGCAGTCAGGATAGGGGATATCACGGGGAGCTGTTTTTT. This gives the protein CASSQDRGYHGELFF. This chain links TRBV11-1 with TRBJ2-2, with a tentative D call TRBD1 (5 bases). The CDR3 has 15 amino acids. V dropped 6 bases and J dropped 7 bases, with 18 bases sitting between them. The germline CDR1 and CDR2 sequences are SGHAT and FQDESV (reference sequence).

In this sample, this clone turned up a few times. This chain links TRBV5-5 with TRBJ2-7; TRBD2 matches 11 bases. The CDR3 runs 15 residues. The V segment lost 4 bases and the J segment 2 bases; nucleotides outside the gene matches: 5. Germline CDR1 reads SGHKS; CDR2 reads YYEKEE (reference sequence). The CDR3 spells CASSQGLAATYEQYF. The CDR3, as DNA: TGTGCCAGCAGCCAGGGACTAGCGGCCACCTACGAGCAGTACTTC.

V gene TRBV7-2 combines with J gene TRBJ2-7; 9 bases agree with TRBD1. Trimming took 4 bases from V and 7 from J; bases not matched to a gene: 11. The CDR3 covers 15 residues. The germline V gene encodes CDR1 SGHTA and CDR2 FQGNSA. The CDR3 sequence: CASSSFGTGFLEQYF. The CDR3 nucleotides are TGTGCCAGCAGCTCATTCGGGACAGGGTTCTTGGAGCAGTACTTC.

The chain recombines TRBV27 with TRBJ2-4, with a weak D call TRBD1 (5 bases). This CDR3 has 15 amino acids. Trimming removed 3 bases at V and 0 bases at J, with 9 bases between. Germline values: CDR1 MNHEY, CDR2 SMNVEV (reference sequence). The DNA of the CDR3 is TGTGCCAGCAGTTTCGACAGTGTAGCCAAAAACATTCAGTACTTC. It translates to CASSFDSVAKNIQYF.

Only one count was recorded for this clone. J is TRBJ2-7 and V is TRBV4-3; 8 positions agree with TRBD1. The CDR3 spans 15 residues. Germline lookup yields CDR1 LGHNA and CDR2 YSLEER. After removal of 2 bases from V and 3 bases from J, the junction contained 6 bases not matched to a gene. The CDR3 nucleotides read TGCGCCAGCAGCCAACGACGGACAGGGAGCTACGAGCAGTACTTC. Amino acids: CASSQRRTGSYEQYF.

The V and J genes are TRBV15 and TRBJ2-7; 7 bases fit TRBD2. J gave up 3 bases and V 1 base, and 3 bases lay outside the gene matches. The germline V gene has CDR1 LNHNV and CDR2 YYDKDF (reference sequence). The CDR3 runs to 14 residues. Written as DNA, the CDR3 is TGTGCCACCAGCAGAGGGGCTAGCGGCTACGAGCAGTACTTC. Protein: CATSRGASGYEQYF.

The genes are TRBV7-2 and TRBJ2-1, with TRBD2 matching over 9 bases. From germline, CDR1 is SGHTA and CDR2 FQGNSA. V gave up 5 bases and J gave up 3 bases; unmatched junction bases: 14. The CDR3 runs to 18 residues. Here the CDR3 DNA reads TGTGCCAGCAGCCTCCTGTTGGTCCTAGCGGGACTCTACAATGAGCAGTTCTTC. Protein sequence: CASSLLLVLAGLYNEQFF.

This chain links TRBV28 with TRBJ1-2; 11 nucleotides match TRBD1. This CDR3 has 16 residues. In germline, CDR1 is MDHEN, CDR2 SYDVKM. V was pared by 5 bases and J by 7 bases, with 12 bases of the junction left unmatched. CDR3 nucleotide sequence: TGTGCCAGCAGTCCGGGACAGGGGGATCGGTACCGTGGCTACACCTTC. The encoded protein is CASSPGQGDRYRGYTF.

The chain is built from TRBV11-2 and TRBJ2-7; unclear D gene. Trimming removed 5 bases at V and 0 bases at J, with 5 bases between. Germline V gives CDR1 SGHAT, CDR2 FQNNGV. The CDR3 covers 12 residues. CDR3 DNA sequence: TGTGCCAGCAGCCCAGTCTCCTACGAGCAGTACTTC. As protein: CASSPVSYEQYF.

This chain uses TRBV4-3 with TRBJ1-1; 8 bases are a match to TRBD1. V gave up 1 base and J gave up 8 bases; unmatched junction bases: 6. Germline V CDR1 and CDR2: LGHNA, YSLEER. The CDR3 loop spans 14 amino acids. The CDR3 loop reads CASSQATGVWEAFF. CDR3 nucleotide sequence: TGCGCCAGCAGCCAAGCGACAGGGGTTTGGGAAGCTTTCTTT.

This clone was seen only a few times. The chain recombines TRBV29-1 with TRBJ2-1; perhaps TRBD2 as D (6 bases). The CDR3 runs to 13 residues. Trimming took off 7 bases at V and 9 bases at J, with 19 bases between the two ends. CDR1 and CDR2 (germline): SQVTM, ANQGSEA. Written as DNA, the CDR3 is TGCAGCGCGTTCATTGGGAGGCGGACTGAGCAGTTCTTC. This codes for CSAFIGRRTEQFF.